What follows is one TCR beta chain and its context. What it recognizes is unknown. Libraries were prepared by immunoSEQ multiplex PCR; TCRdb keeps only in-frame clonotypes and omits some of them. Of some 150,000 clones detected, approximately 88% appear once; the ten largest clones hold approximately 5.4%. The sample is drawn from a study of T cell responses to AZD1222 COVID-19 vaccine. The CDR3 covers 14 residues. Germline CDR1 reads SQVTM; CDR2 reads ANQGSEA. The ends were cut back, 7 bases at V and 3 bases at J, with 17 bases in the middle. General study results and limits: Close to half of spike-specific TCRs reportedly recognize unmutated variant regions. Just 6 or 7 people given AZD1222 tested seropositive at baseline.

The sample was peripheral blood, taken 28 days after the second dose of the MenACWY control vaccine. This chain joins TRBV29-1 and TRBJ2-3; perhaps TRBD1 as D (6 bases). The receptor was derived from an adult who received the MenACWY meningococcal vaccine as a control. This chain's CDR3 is CSGNTGWVTDTQYF. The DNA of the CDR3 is TGCAGCGGGAACACAGGGTGGGTTACAGATACGCAGTATTTT.